This T cell receptor (beta chain) stems from a study of a mutant IDH1 vaccine in newly diagnosed glioma. Study as a whole: The start of vaccination came 4-6 weeks after radiotherapy alone, or with temozolomide cycles. Mean patient age was about 40 years; around 60% were male and about 38% female.

Time point indicated: week 5, during vaccination. Mutant IDH1 20-mer peptide, at 300 ug, made up each vaccine dose, with topical imiquimod. Assay: immunoSEQ multiplex PCR; the TCRdb copy retains only in-frame clones and omits some. The sample records around 52,000 clones, approximately 78% being singletons. The length of the CDR3 is 15 residues. V gave up 5 bases and J gave up 0 bases; unmatched junction bases: 5. CDR1 is SGHRS, CDR2 YFSETQ, per germline. Notes on this clone: The antigen remains unidentified.

The sequence was collected from a woman aged 40 to 55 with glioma. This material consisted of PBMCs, taken from a glioma patient whose treatment included an IDH1 peptide vaccine. V and J are TRBV5-1 and TRBJ2-3; the match to TRBD2 covers 8 bases. The CDR3 DNA follows: TGCGCCAGCAGGTTAGCGGGAACTAGCACAGATACGCAGTATTTT. Amino acids: CASRLAGTSTDTQYF.